This passage covers 30 T cell receptor beta chains from one sample sequenced in a study of T cell responses to AZD1222 COVID-19 vaccine. Clones were read by immunoSEQ multiplex PCR, and TCRdb kept only the in-frame ones, dropping some. The sample holds about 120,000 clones, 70% to 90% seen once. Here the sequenced sample was peripheral blood, taken on day 0 of AZD1222 vaccination. The receptors were sampled from an adult in good health.

The sample holds a few counts of this clone. This sequence joins TRBV5-4 and TRBJ1-1; tentative D call: TRBD1 (6 bases). V dropped 0 bases and J dropped 5 bases, with 11 bases sitting between them. The germline V gene has CDR1 SGHNT and CDR2 YYREEE (reference sequence). This CDR3 is built from 14 residues. The CDR3 nucleotides read TGTGCCAGCAGCTTGGGAACAGGGCCAACTGAAGCTTTCTTT. The encoded protein is CASSLGTGPTEAFF.

V and J are TRBV11-2 and TRBJ2-1; D may be TRBD2 (5 bases). The V gene lost 3 bases and the J gene lost 0 bases, with 18 bases spanning the gap. The CDR3 runs 18 residues. Germline V gene data show CDR1 as SGHAT and CDR2 as FQNNGV. CDR3 sequence: CASSFQRSRGGSYNEQFF. In DNA form, the CDR3 reads TGTGCCAGCAGCTTTCAAAGGAGCCGGGGTGGCTCCTACAATGAGCAGTTCTTC. Filled out from reference TRBV11-2 and TRBJ2-1, the complete variable domain reads EAGVAQSPRYKIIEKRQSVAFWCNPISGHATLYWYQQILGQGPKLLIQFQNNGVVDDSQLPKDRFSAERLKGVDSTLKIQPAKLEDSAVYLCASSFQRSRGGSYNEQFFGPGTRLTVL.

The chain has TRBV7-9 and TRBJ2-6; a possible D gene is TRBD2 (6 bases). With 0 bases removed from V and 2 bases from J, the gap between germline ends came to 8 bases. CDR1 and CDR2 (germline): SEHNR, FQNEAQ (reference sequence). This CDR3 region has 16 residues. CDR3 sequence reads: CASSLARGAGANVLTF. In DNA form, the CDR3 reads TGTGCCAGCAGCTTAGCGCGCGGGGCTGGGGCCAACGTCCTGACTTTC. The complete variable domain, with remaining parts taken from reference TRBV7-9 and TRBJ2-6, reads DTGVSQNPRHKITKRGQNVTFRCDPISEHNRLYWYRQTLGQGPEFLTYFQNEAQLEKSRLLSDRFSAERPKGSFSTLEIQRTEQGDSAMYLCASSLARGAGANVLTFGAGSRLTVL.

The rearrangement links TRBV19 to TRBJ1-2; D unclear. This CDR3 contains 13 residues. The germline V gene encodes CDR1 LNHDA and CDR2 SQIVND (reference sequence). Trimming shortened V by 3 bases and J by 2 bases, and 7 bases separated the two germline ends. The CDR3 region is CASSIPENYGYTF. The CDR3, as DNA: TGTGCCAGTAGTATCCCAGAGAACTATGGCTACACCTTC. Looking up the rest from reference TRBV19 and TRBJ1-2 gives the full variable domain: DGGITQSPKYLFRKEGQNVTLSCEQNLNHDAMYWYRQDPGQGLRLIYYSQIVNDFQKGDIAEGYSVSREKKESFPLTVTSAQKNPTAFYLCASSIPENYGYTFGSGTRLTVV.

The chain has TRBV4-1 and TRBJ2-7, with D perhaps being TRBD1 or TRBD2 (5 bases each). The CDR3 sequence is 14 residues long. Germline V lookup: CDR1 MGHRA, CDR2 YSYEKL. Between the trimmed V and J ends, which lost 2 bases and 3 bases, there was a span of 11 bases. The CDR3 spells CASSQPGRSYEQYF. The DNA for the CDR3 is TGCGCCAGCAGCCAACCGGGACGGAGCTACGAGCAGTACTTC.

The chain joins TRBV7-3 to TRBJ2-3; D is uncertain. The germline V and J ends were trimmed by 3 bases and 2 bases, with 9 bases remaining between them. The CDR3 has 14 residues. The germline V gene has CDR1 SGHTA and CDR2 FQGTGA. DNA of the CDR3: TGTGCCAGCAGCTTCTCCGGAACCACAGATACGCAGTATTTT. Protein sequence: CASSFSGTTDTQYF.

The V and J genes are TRBV18 and TRBJ2-5; 8 nucleotides line up with TRBD1. CDR1 is KGHSH and CDR2 is LQKENI in the germline V gene. The CDR3 is 17 amino acids. V gave up 6 bases and J gave up 5 bases; unmatched junction bases: 17. The CDR3 nucleotides are TGTGCCAGCTCTCTCTTAGTTGTGGACAGGGACCCTGAGACCCAGTACTTC. Translated: CASSLLVVDRDPETQYF.

This clone was picked up one time. This rearrangement joins TRBV7-3 to TRBJ2-1; D is unclear. Germline-derived CDR1 and CDR2 are SGHTA and FQGTGA. With 2 bases removed from V and 0 bases from J, the gap between germline ends came to 11 bases. The CDR3 sequence is 16 residues long. The CDR3 is CASSLGQESSYNEQFF. The CDR3 region has the DNA TGTGCCAGCAGCTTAGGGCAAGAAAGCTCCTACAATGAGCAGTTCTTC.

CDR3 amino acids: CASSMGDRDTEAFF. CDR3 in DNA: TGTGCCAGTAGTATGGGGGACAGGGACACTGAAGCTTTCTTT. The chain is built from TRBV19 and TRBJ1-1; 9 bases fit TRBD1. This CDR3 spans 14 amino acids. Germline trimming cut 3 bases from V and 3 bases from J; bases unmatched to any gene: 2. Germline CDR1 reads LNHDA; CDR2 reads SQIVND (reference sequence).

The chain recombines TRBV7-3 with TRBJ2-7, with D maybe TRBD2 (5 bases). CDR1 SGHTA and CDR2 FQGTGA come from the germline V gene. The CDR3 is made up of 13 amino acids. V dropped 5 bases and J dropped 6 bases, with 14 bases sitting between them. The CDR3 loop reads CASSPDFDGEQYF. The DNA of the CDR3 is TGTGCCAGCAGCCCGGACTTTGACGGCGAGCAGTACTTC.

This clone showed up just once. The V call is TRBV7-2, the J call TRBJ2-3; 11 bases are a match to TRBD2. Germline assignment: CDR1 SGHTA and CDR2 FQGNSA. There are 16 residues in the CDR3. V lost 2 bases to trimming and J lost 5 bases; unmatched junction nucleotides: 6. The CDR3 protein is CASSLIVTSGGDTQYF. Written as DNA, the CDR3 is TGTGCCAGCAGCTTAATCGTAACTAGCGGGGGAGATACGCAGTATTTT.

V and J are TRBV27 and TRBJ1-6; D is ambiguous. This CDR3 region has 13 residues. V shed 5 bases and J shed 7 bases, with 9 bases lying between them. Germline loops: CDR1 MNHEY, CDR2 SMNVEV (reference sequence). CDR3 nucleotides: TGTGCCAGCAGTCGACTGAACAATTCACCCCTCCACTTT. Amino acids: CASSRLNNSPLHF.

V usage is TRBV4-1 and J usage is TRBJ2-7, with D possibly TRBD2 on 5 matching bases. The CDR3 totals 16 residues. CDR1 MGHRA and CDR2 YSYEKL come from the germline V gene. Trimming removed 0 bases from V and 1 base from J, with 13 bases in between. The CDR3 nucleotides read TGCGCCAGCAGCCAAGAGCGGCTAGCCTCGTCCTACGAGCAGTACTTC. It codes for CASSQERLASSYEQYF.

The chain links TRBV5-8 to TRBJ1-2; no firm D call. The CDR3 has 14 amino acids. The V gene's germline CDR1 is SGHTS and CDR2 YDEGEE. V was pared by 4 bases and J by 7 bases, with 17 bases between. CDR3 residues: CASSQRRGESGYTF. DNA of the CDR3: TGTGCCAGCAGCCAACGCCGCGGGGAATCTGGCTACACCTTC.

The chain carries TRBV19 and TRBJ1-1, with 7 positions matching TRBD1. The CDR3 contains 14 residues. Germline V CDR1 and CDR2: LNHDA, SQIVND (reference sequence). The trim removed 7 bases at V and 1 base at J, leaving 6 bases unmatched. This CDR3 reads CASTPGQANTEAFF. The CDR3 DNA reads as TGTGCCAGTACCCCCGGACAGGCGAACACTGAAGCTTTCTTT.

V and J are TRBV2 and TRBJ1-2, with 7 positions matching TRBD1. CDR3 length equals 12 residues. Germline CDR1 and CDR2: SNHLY and FYNNEI. V was clipped by 11 bases and J by 4 bases; unmatched bases: 7. The CDR3 loop is CAGSTGRYGYTF. In DNA, the CDR3 is TGTGCCGGATCGACAGGGCGCTATGGCTACACCTTC.

The chain has TRBV10-3 and TRBJ1-1; TRBD1 aligns across 8 bases. V shed 6 bases and J 3 bases; nucleotides not matched to a gene: 3. This CDR3 spans 13 amino acids. Per the germline V gene, CDR1 is ENHRY and CDR2 is SYGVKD. CDR3 nucleotides: TGTGCCATCAGGACAGGGGCGGACACTGAAGCTTTCTTT. Translation gives CAIRTGADTEAFF.

The table lists this clone with a few counts. J is TRBJ2-2 and V is TRBV7-3; 13 positions agree with TRBD2. V gave up 5 bases and J gave up 7 bases; unmatched junction bases: 7. The CDR3 has 16 amino acids. CDR1 is SGHTA and CDR2 is FQGTGA in the germline V gene. DNA for the CDR3: TGTGCCAGCAGCCCACCGACTAGCGGGGGGATCGGGGAGCTGTTTTTT. This codes for CASSPPTSGGIGELFF.

The CDR3 is CASSLGGNYEQYF. The CDR3 DNA reads as TGTGCCAGCAGCTTAGGGGGAAACTACGAGCAGTACTTC. The rearrangement links TRBV11-1 to TRBJ2-7; D unclear. Germline V gene data show CDR1 as SGHAT and CDR2 as FQDESV (reference sequence). The CDR3 covers 13 residues. Trimming pared 1 base from V and 3 bases from J, leaving 7 bases between.

V usage is TRBV4-1 and J usage is TRBJ2-3; 8 positions agree with TRBD1. The germline CDR1 and CDR2 sequences are MGHRA and YSYEKL. This CDR3 has 16 residues. Germline trimming cut 5 bases from V and 2 bases from J; bases unmatched to any gene: 9. CDR3 protein: CASSNTYQGATDTQYF. CDR3 in DNA: TGCGCCAGCAGCAACACGTACCAGGGGGCCACAGATACGCAGTATTTT.

This chain joins TRBV7-2 and TRBJ1-2; 11 nucleotides align to TRBD1. The CDR3 sequence is 15 residues long. Germline V CDR1 and CDR2: SGHTA, FQGNSA. The V and J ends lost 7 bases and 7 bases, in that order; junction bases with no gene match: 11. The CDR3 DNA is TGTGCCAGCACCCTCATTCCGGGGACAGGGGGTGGCTACACCTTC. This translates into CASTLIPGTGGGYTF.

The rearrangement uses TRBV3-1 (or the pseudogene TRBV3-2) and TRBJ2-2; D is ambiguous. Trimming left V 0 bases short and J 6 bases short, with 26 bases between. The CDR3 runs to 20 residues. The V gene's germline CDR1 is LGHDT and CDR2 YNNKEL (reference sequence). CDR3 loop: CASSQDGPGGNLFAAGELFF. The CDR3 DNA is TGTGCCAGCAGCCAAGACGGGCCGGGTGGTAATCTGTTTGCGGCCGGGGAGCTGTTTTTT.

V gene TRBV11-2 combines with J gene TRBJ2-1; D remains unclear. The CDR3 length is 16 residues. V was trimmed by 4 bases and J by 8 bases, leaving 21 bases between them. Germline assignment: CDR1 SGHAT and CDR2 FQNNGV. CDR3 sequence (DNA): TGTGCCAGCAGCTCGTCCGGACGTACCCGCCTGGATGAGCAGTTCTTC. It yields the protein CASSSSGRTRLDEQFF.

The J gene is TRBJ1-6, the V gene TRBV3-1 (or the pseudogene TRBV3-2); D is ambiguous. With 2 bases removed from V and 10 bases from J, the gap between germline ends came to 12 bases. Per the germline V gene, CDR1 is LGHDT and CDR2 is YNNKEL (reference sequence). The CDR3 is 14 amino acids. CDR3 DNA: TGTGCCAGCAGCCAAAAGCCTGGAGGATCACCCCTCCACTTT. Amino acid sequence: CASSQKPGGSPLHF.

The chain joins TRBV7-8 to TRBJ2-3, with 8 positions matching TRBD2. There are 16 residues in the CDR3. The V and J ends lost 5 bases and 5 bases, in that order; junction bases with no gene match: 12. CDR1 is SGHVS, CDR2 FQNEAQ, per germline. In DNA form, the CDR3 reads TGTGCCAGCAGCCGAGAACTAGCGGAGATTTTAGATACGCAGTATTTT. Encoded protein: CASSRELAEILDTQYF.

The chain uses TRBV6-5 and TRBJ1-4; D is ambiguous. The CDR3 loop spans 14 amino acids. Trimming shortened V by 6 bases and J by 0 bases, and 8 bases separated the two germline ends. From germline, CDR1 is MNHEY and CDR2 SVGAGI. The CDR3 DNA reads TGTGCCAGCAGCCTCAGTGCAACTAATGAAAAACTGTTTTTT. Translating it yields CASSLSATNEKLFF.

CDR3 bases: TGTGCCAGCAGCCATGGGGACGGTGCAACTAATGAAAAACTGTTTTTT. It specifies CASSHGDGATNEKLFF. The chain employs TRBV4-2 and TRBJ1-4; D is possibly TRBD1 (5 bases). Trimming took 3 bases from V and 0 from J, leaving 11 bases between them. Germline CDR1 and CDR2: LGHNA and YNFKEQ. This CDR3 region has 16 residues.

The V call is TRBV5-6, the J call TRBJ2-1, with 12 bases aligning to TRBD2. The germline CDR1 and CDR2 sequences are SGHDT and YYEEEE. The length of the CDR3 is 16 residues. Trimming cost V 2 bases and J 5 bases; bases outside gene matches: 5. The CDR3 region is CASSFTTSGRNNEQFF. Here the CDR3 DNA reads TGTGCCAGCAGCTTTACGACTAGCGGGAGAAACAATGAGCAGTTCTTC.

The chain has TRBV3-1 (or the pseudogene TRBV3-2) and TRBJ2-2, with 8 bases identical to TRBD2. V shed 8 bases, J shed 1 base, and the junction held 9 bases outside the gene matches. CDR1 is LGHDT and CDR2 is YNNKEL in the germline V gene (reference sequence). CDR3 length: 16 residues. The CDR3 sequence: CASGESGTRNTGELFF. The CDR3 DNA sequence: TGTGCCAGCGGGGAATCCGGGACTAGGAACACCGGGGAGCTGTTTTTT.

The table lists this clone with a count of one. This chain links TRBV21-1 with TRBJ2-3; whether TRBD2, the table's D call, matches the DNA was not checked. TRBV21-1 is a listed pseudogene. The CDR3 runs to 14 residues. CDR3 sequence: CAIPAGGYTDTQYF. The CDR3 coding sequence is TGTGCCATCCCAGCGGGGGGGTACACAGATACGCAGTATTTT.